The T cell receptor (beta chain) described here comes from a study of blood T cell repertoires in COVID-19. At the level of the study: Donors in the United States, Italy and Spain gave samples during acute or convalescent COVID-19. Sample material is recorded as cDNA or gDNA derived from T cells, B-cell-depleted T cells, or PBMCs.

This clone was detected once. Clones were read by immunoSEQ multiplex PCR, and TCRdb kept only the in-frame ones, dropping some. The sample lists 350,000 to 400,000 clones, more than 85% occurring once. The CDR3 extends over 15 amino acids. From germline, CDR1 is MNHNY and CDR2 SVGAGI (reference sequence). The ends were cut back, 7 bases at V and 4 bases at J, with 17 bases in the middle. The cohort comprised adults aged roughly 18 to 95 years residing in approximately 25 US areas. Self-reported history from a screening survey and questionnaire set each donor's cohort. The sequenced sample was PBMCs or T cells enriched from blood (not recorded which). The J gene is TRBJ1-3, the V gene TRBV6-6; D is unclear. This receptor was obtained from a woman in her twenties or thirties who had recovered from COVID-19. In nucleotides, the CDR3 is TGTGCCAGCACCGGAACAGCGGGAGTCGGAAACACCATATATTTT. Its protein is CASTGTAGVGNTIYF.